This T cell receptor (beta chain) was captured in a study of T cells after yellow fever vaccination. Background on the study: With SMART-Seq v4 Ultra Low Input, the fractions containing low cell numbers were prepared.

Study observations and caveats: Sorted repertoires could include abundant contaminating clonotypes from bulk cells.

One entry per CDR3 protein results from TCRdb running MiXCR on the 5' RACE reads. This table has about 160,000 distinct CDR3 sequences, more than 5.5% appearing once. The sample holds many counts of this clonotype. Its antigen is not identified. Germline lookup yields CDR1 SGHTA and CDR2 FQGNSA. The CDR3 consists of 15 residues. The V segment lost 4 bases and the J segment 1 base; nucleotides outside the gene matches: 6. Sample: CD4+ T cells sorted from PBMCs, taken about 5 days after the first yellow fever vaccination. The sequence derives from a man younger than 35 who received the YFV17D yellow fever vaccine. The V and J genes are TRBV7-2 and TRBJ1-1; 7 positions match TRBD1. CDR3 nucleotide sequence: TGTGCCAGCAGCTATATAGGGGGCGCGAACACTGAAGCTTTCTTT. It is translated as CASSYIGGANTEAFF. The full variable domain, with the rest looked up from reference TRBV7-2 and TRBJ1-1, is GAGVSQSPSNKVTEKGKDVELRCDPISGHTALYWYRQSLGQGLEFLIYFQGNSAPDKSGLPSDRFSAERTGGSVSTLTIQRTQQEDSAVYLCASSYIGGANTEAFFGQGTRLTVV.